The rows below give T cell receptor beta chains drawn from one sample of a study of blood T cells in healthy people across ages. Via MiXCR, TCRdb re-called the 5' RACE reads, giving one row per CDR3 protein. This sample has about 970,000 distinct CDR3 sequences; about 53% occur once, and the top ten carry 20% to 25%. The specimen was blood. The receptor set was obtained from a woman aged 60-75 years in good health. The CDR3 runs from the conserved cysteine through the conserved F or W. Each record gives: D gene, J gene, V gene, clone size, CDR3 protein, CDR3 DNA. The D gene is left open where the match is weak. Size values are once, few and many counts, or a class for expanded clones, and some rows have none.

TRBD2 | TRBJ2-5 | TRBV12-3/TRBV12-4 | NA | CASSLVTGRFHQETQYF | TGTGCCAGCAGTTTAGTTACCGGGAGGTTCCACCAAGAGACCCAGTACTTC
TRBD1 | TRBJ1-6 | TRBV28 | NA | CASSPRQGPRSPLHF | TGTGCCAGCAGTCCAAGACAGGGACCGCGTTCACCCCTCCACTTT
NA | TRBJ1-4 | TRBV14 | NA | CASSQRRTGEKPFF | TGTGCCAGCAGCCAAAGGAGGACGGGTGAAAAACCGTTTTTT
TRBD1 | TRBJ2-2 | TRBV25-1 | NA | CASSEPKTGGRGELFF | TGTGCCAGCAGTGAGCCAAAAACAGGGGGCCGGGGGGAGCTGTTTTTT
TRBD1 | TRBJ2-7 | TRBV4-1 | few | CASSPRATGDGYEQYF | TGCGCCAGCAGCCCCCGGGCCACAGGGGATGGCTACGAGCAGTACTTC
TRBD1 | TRBJ2-3 | TRBV5-1 | NA | CASSLGTGSATDTQYF | TGCGCCAGCAGCTTGGGGACAGGGTCTGCCACAGATACGCAGTATTTT
NA | TRBJ2-7 | TRBV12-3/TRBV12-4 | few | CASHLGGYF | TGTGCCAGCCATCTAGGGGGGTACTTC
NA | TRBJ1-5 | TRBV18 | NA | CASEKRSVSNQPQHF | TGTGCCAGCGAAAAACGGTCGGTTAGCAATCAGCCCCAGCATTTT
NA | TRBJ2-3 | TRBV7-2 | NA | CASSLMGPGRTDTQYF | TGTGCCAGCAGCTTAATGGGCCCCGGTCGGACAGATACGCAGTATTTT
TRBD2 | TRBJ2-1 | TRBV12-3/TRBV12-4 | NA | CASSLGTSTHNEQFF | TGTGCCAGCAGTTTGGGGACTAGCACCCACAATGAGCAGTTCTTC
NA | TRBJ2-5 | TRBV7-2 | few | CASSLGGNLETQYF | TGTGCCAGCAGCTTAGGCGGGAACTTAGAGACCCAGTACTTC
TRBD1 | TRBJ2-5 | TRBV6-5 | NA | CASSDGTGKETQYF | TGTGCCAGCAGTGACGGGACAGGGAAAGAGACCCAGTACTTC
NA | TRBJ2-7 | TRBV7-2 | NA | CAGRTVGPYEQYF | TGTGCCGGACGGACAGTGGGACCCTACGAGCAGTACTTC
NA | TRBJ2-1 | TRBV5-1 | NA | CASSLAPPYNEQFF | TGCGCCAGCAGCTTGGCCCCACCGTACAATGAGCAGTTCTTC
NA | TRBJ2-7 | TRBV30 | once | CAWRRMRLGPYEQYF | TGTGCCTGGAGAAGGATGCGACTAGGCCCCTACGAGCAGTACTTC
TRBD2 | TRBJ2-7 | TRBV4-3 | NA | CASSQGRTSPYNEQYF | TGCGCCAGCAGCCAAGGGAGGACTAGCCCCTACAATGAGCAGTACTTC
TRBD1 | TRBJ2-7 | TRBV12-3/TRBV12-4 | NA | CASSWGKDRAYEQYF | TGTGCCAGCAGTTGGGGCAAGGACAGGGCCTACGAGCAGTACTTC